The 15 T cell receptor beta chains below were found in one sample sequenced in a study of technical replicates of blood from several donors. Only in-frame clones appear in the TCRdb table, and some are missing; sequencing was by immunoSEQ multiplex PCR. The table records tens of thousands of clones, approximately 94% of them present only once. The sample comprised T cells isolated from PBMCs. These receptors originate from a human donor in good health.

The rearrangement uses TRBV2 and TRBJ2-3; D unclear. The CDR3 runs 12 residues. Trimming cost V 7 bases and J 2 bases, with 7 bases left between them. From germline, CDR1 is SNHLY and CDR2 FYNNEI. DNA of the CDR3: TGTGCCAGCATAAGCACCACAGATACGCAGTATTTT. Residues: CASISTTDTQYF. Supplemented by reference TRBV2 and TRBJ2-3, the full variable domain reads EPEVTQTPSHQVTQMGQEVILRCVPISNHLYFYWYRQILGQKVEFLVSFYNNEISEKSEIFDDQFSVERPDGSNFTLKIRSTKLEDSAMYFCASISTTDTQYFGPGTRLTVL.

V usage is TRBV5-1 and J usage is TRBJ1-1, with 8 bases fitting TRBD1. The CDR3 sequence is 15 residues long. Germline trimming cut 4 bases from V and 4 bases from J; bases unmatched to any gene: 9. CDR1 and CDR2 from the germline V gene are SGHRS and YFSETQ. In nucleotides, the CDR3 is TGCGCCAGCAGCCCGACAGGGGAAGCCTTCACTGAAGCTTTCTTT. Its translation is CASSPTGEAFTEAFF.

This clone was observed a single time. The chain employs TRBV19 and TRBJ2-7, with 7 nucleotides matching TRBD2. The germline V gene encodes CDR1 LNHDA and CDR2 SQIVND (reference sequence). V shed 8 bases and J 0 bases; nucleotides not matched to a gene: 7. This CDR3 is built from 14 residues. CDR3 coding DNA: TGTGCCAGTCAGGGCCGGGACTACTCCTACGAGCAGTACTTC. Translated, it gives CASQGRDYSYEQYF.

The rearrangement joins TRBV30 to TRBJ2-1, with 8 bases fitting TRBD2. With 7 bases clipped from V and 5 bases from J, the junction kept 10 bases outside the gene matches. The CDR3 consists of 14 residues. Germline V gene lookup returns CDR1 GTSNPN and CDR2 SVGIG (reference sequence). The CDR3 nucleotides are TGTGCCTCGAGGCTCAGCGGGAGAAACAATGAGCAGTTCTTC. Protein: CASRLSGRNNEQFF.

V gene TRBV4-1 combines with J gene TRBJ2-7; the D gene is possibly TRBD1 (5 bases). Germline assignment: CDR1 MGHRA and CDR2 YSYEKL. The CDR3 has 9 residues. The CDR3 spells CAKGYEQYF. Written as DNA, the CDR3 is TGCGCGAAGGGGTACGAGCAGTACTTC.

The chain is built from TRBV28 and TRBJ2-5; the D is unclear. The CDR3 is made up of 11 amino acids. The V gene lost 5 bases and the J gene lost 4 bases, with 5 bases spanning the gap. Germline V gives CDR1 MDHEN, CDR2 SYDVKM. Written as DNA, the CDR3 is TGTGCCAGCAGTCGGGTAGAGACCCAGTACTTC. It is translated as CASSRVETQYF. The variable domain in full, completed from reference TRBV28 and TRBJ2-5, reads DVKVTQSSRYLVKRTGEKVFLECVQDMDHENMFWYRQDPGLGLRLIYFSYDVKMKEKGDIPEGYSVSREKKERFSLILESASTNQTSMYLCASSRVETQYFGPGTRLLVL.

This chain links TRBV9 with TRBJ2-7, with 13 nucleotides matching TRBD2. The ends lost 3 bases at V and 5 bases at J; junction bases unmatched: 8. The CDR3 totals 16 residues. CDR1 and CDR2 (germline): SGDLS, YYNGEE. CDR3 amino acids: CASSDNGGLAGNEQYF. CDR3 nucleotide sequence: TGTGCCAGCAGCGATAATGGGGGACTAGCGGGAAACGAGCAGTACTTC.

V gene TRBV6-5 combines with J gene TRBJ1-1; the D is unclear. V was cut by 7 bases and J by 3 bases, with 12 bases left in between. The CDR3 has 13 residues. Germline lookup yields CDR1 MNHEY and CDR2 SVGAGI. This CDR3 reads CASIREGDTEAFF. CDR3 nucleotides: TGTGCCAGCATCCGCGAGGGTGACACTGAAGCTTTCTTT.

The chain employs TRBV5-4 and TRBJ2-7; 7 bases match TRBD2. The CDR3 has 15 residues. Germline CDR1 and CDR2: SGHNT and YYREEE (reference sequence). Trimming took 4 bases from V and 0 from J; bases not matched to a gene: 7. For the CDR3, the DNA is TGTGCCAGCAGCACACCACGCGGGGGCTCCTACGAGCAGTACTTC. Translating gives CASSTPRGGSYEQYF.

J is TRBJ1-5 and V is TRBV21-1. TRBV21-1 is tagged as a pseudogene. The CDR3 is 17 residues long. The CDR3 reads CASSGRSVGTSGQPQHF. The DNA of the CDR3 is TGTGCCAGCAGCGGACGGTCTGTCGGGACTTCGGGTCAGCCCCAGCATTTT.

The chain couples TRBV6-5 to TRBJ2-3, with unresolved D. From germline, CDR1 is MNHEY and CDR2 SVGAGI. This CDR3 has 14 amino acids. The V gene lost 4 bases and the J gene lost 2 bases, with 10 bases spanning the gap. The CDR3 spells CASSLFEYTDTQYF. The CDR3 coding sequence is TGTGCCAGCAGTTTATTTGAGTACACAGATACGCAGTATTTT.

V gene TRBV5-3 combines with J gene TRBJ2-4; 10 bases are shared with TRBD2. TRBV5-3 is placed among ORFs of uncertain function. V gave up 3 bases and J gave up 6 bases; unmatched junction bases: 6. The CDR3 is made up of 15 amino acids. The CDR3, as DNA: TGTGCCAGAAGCTGGGTAGCGGGAGGTCGAAACATTCAGTACTTC. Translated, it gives CARSWVAGGRNIQYF.

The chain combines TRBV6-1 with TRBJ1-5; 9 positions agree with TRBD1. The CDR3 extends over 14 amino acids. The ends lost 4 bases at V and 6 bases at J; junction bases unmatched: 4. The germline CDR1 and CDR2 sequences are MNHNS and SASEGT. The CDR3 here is CASSGQGVGQPQHF. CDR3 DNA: TGTGCCAGCAGTGGACAGGGGGTAGGTCAGCCCCAGCATTTT.

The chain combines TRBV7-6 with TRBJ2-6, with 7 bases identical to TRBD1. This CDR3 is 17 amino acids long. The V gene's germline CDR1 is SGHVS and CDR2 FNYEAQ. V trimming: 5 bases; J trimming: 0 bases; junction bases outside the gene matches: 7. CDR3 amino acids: CASSPGTVISGANVLTF. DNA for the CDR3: TGTGCCAGCAGCCCCGGGACAGTCATCTCTGGGGCCAACGTCCTGACTTTC.

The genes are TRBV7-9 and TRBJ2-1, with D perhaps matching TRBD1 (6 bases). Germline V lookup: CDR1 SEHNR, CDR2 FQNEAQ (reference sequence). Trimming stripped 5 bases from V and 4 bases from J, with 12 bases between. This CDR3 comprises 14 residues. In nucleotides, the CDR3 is TGTGCCAGCAGCGGGGGCGAAGGATACAATGAGCAGTTCTTC. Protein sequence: CASSGGEGYNEQFF.